The T cell receptor (beta chain) under discussion was sequenced for a study of T cells in Graves' hyperthyroidism and ophthalmopathy. V shed 3 bases and J shed 0 bases, with 6 bases lying between them. The CDR3 has 14 amino acids. CDR1 and CDR2 from the germline V gene are DFQATT and SNEGSKA (reference sequence). This clonotype was observed a handful of times. Amplified TCR beta CDR3 regions came from RNA transcripts. HTBI primers were the set used in a first-round RT-PCR of the TCR CDR3. In TCRdb, the multiplex PCR reads were re-called with MiXCR into one record per CDR3 protein. Here the sample spans fewer than 800,000 distinct CDR3 sequences, about 15% being singletons. Patients were aged 18 to 65, had disease duration under 2 months, and had newly diagnosed hyperthyroidism. Diagnosis relied on clinical symptoms, serum thyroxine and TRAb, thyroid ultrasound and orbital computed tomography.

The chain employs TRBV20-1 and TRBJ1-6, with no clear D. The TCR originated in a young man with Graves' hyperthyroidism. The material sequenced was blood. The CDR3 sequence: CSASVSSYNSPLHF. The CDR3 bases are TGCAGTGCTAGTGTGAGCTCCTATAATTCACCCCTCCACTTT.